The clone carrying this T cell receptor (beta chain) appeared many times. Its antigen remains unidentified. The data are from a study of spatial heterogeneity in lung cancer. Study-wide context: At a median of approximately 23 months after resection, follow-up PBMC samples were sequenced when available. Study-wide results and limits: TCRs found ubiquitously expanded in tumor appeared in blood more at resection than at follow-up.

Germline CDR1 is SQVTM and CDR2 is ANQGSEA. The V end was cut by 4 bases, the J end by 3 bases, with 16 bases between. The CDR3 is 15 amino acids. Carried by each TCR cDNA molecule was a unique molecular identifier. A single record per CDR3 protein comes from TCRdb applying MiXCR to the 5' RACE reads. The sample gives 50,000 to 60,000 distinct CDR3 sequences, roughly 7.4% of which show up once; 35% is in the top ten. Described time point: blood at routine non-recurrence follow-up after resection. Tumor, nontumor lung or frozen PBMC supplied whole RNA, sequenced without sorting. This chain connects TRBV29-1 to TRBJ2-1, with TRBD2 as a possible D gene (5 bases). This clonotype was obtained from a female donor with early-stage non-small cell lung cancer. The source material was PBMCs, sampled at follow-up. CDR3 residues: CSVGSSSGDYNEQFF. DNA for the CDR3: TGCAGCGTTGGCAGCTCCAGCGGTGACTACAATGAGCAGTTCTTC.